The 16 T cell receptor beta chains below come from one sample, sequenced in a study of sequential checkpoint blockade in melanoma. As to treatment: randomized to nivolumab then ipilimumab (arm A) or the reverse (arm B). TCRdb's copy holds only in-frame clones and misses some; the assay was immunoSEQ multiplex PCR. Among roughly 13,000 clones listed, less than 70% were seen once. The starting material was CD8+ T cells sorted from blood (inferred from file names), obtained from a patient given nivolumab and ipilimumab in sequence. The receptor set was obtained from a human donor with melanoma.

This chain uses TRBV7-9 with TRBJ1-1, with D possibly being TRBD1 (6 bases). The CDR3 runs 14 residues. V shed 1 base and J shed 2 bases, with 8 bases lying between them. Germline V gene sequence: CDR1 SEHNR, CDR2 FQNEAQ (reference sequence). The CDR3 coding sequence is TGTGCCAGCAGCTTAGGGGGGCTTAACACTGAAGCTTTCTTT. Its translation is CASSLGGLNTEAFF.

The chain has TRBV11-1 and TRBJ2-7, with 8 bases fitting TRBD2. Trimming removed 5 bases from V and 3 bases from J; junction bases left unmatched: 6. Looked up from germline, CDR1 is SGHAT and CDR2 is FQDESV (reference sequence). The CDR3 runs to 14 residues. The CDR3 region has the DNA TGTGCCAGCAGCCGTAGCGGGAATCACTACGAGCAGTACTTC. Amino acid sequence: CASSRSGNHYEQYF. Filled out from reference TRBV11-1 and TRBJ2-7, the complete variable domain reads EAEVAQSPRYKITEKSQAVAFWCDPISGHATLYWYRQILGQGPELLVQFQDESVVDDSQLPKDRFSAERLKGVDSTLKIQPAELGDSAMYLCASSRSGNHYEQYFGPGTRLTVT.

The V call is TRBV28, the J call TRBJ1-5; TRBD1 agrees at 10 bases. Germline V gene sequence: CDR1 MDHEN, CDR2 SYDVKM. The CDR3 consists of 15 residues. The junction had 3 bases not matched to a gene; V was cut back by 6 bases and J by 1 base. DNA for the CDR3: TGTGCCAGCAGCGACAGGGGGCAAAGCAATCAGCCCCAGCATTTT. This translates into CASSDRGQSNQPQHF.

There are a few counts of this clone. The chain uses TRBV9 and TRBJ2-2; 9 bases line up with TRBD1. The CDR3 covers 15 residues. V lost 2 bases to trimming and J lost 5 bases; unmatched junction nucleotides: 4. Germline V gene sequence: CDR1 SGDLS, CDR2 YYNGEE. The CDR3 reads CASSVPGTGTGELFF. The CDR3 DNA sequence: TGTGCCAGCAGCGTCCCGGGGACAGGGACCGGGGAGCTGTTTTTT.

The V and J genes are TRBV6-5 and TRBJ2-1; D might be TRBD2 (6 bases). V lost 6 bases and J 2 bases, leaving 14 bases between the germline ends. Germline V gene data show CDR1 as MNHEY and CDR2 as SVGAGI. The CDR3 runs 15 residues. Written as DNA, the CDR3 is TGTGCCAGCAGCTCCTTTAGCGGACCCTACAATGAGCAGTTCTTC. This codes for CASSSFSGPYNEQFF.

J is TRBJ1-1 and V is TRBV9; D is undetermined. The V end lost 0 bases, the J end lost 2 bases, and 2 bases lay between the germline ends. The CDR3 consists of 12 residues. CDR1 and CDR2 (germline): SGDLS, YYNGEE. CDR3 DNA sequence: TGTGCCAGCAGCGTAGCAAACACTGAAGCTTTCTTT. This gives the protein CASSVANTEAFF. The whole variable domain, filled in from reference TRBV9 and TRBJ1-1, reads DSGVTQTPKHLITATGQRVTLRCSPRSGDLSVYWYQQSLDQGLQFLIQYYNGEERAKGNILERFSAQQFPDLHSELNLSSLELGDSALYFCASSVANTEAFFGQGTRLTVV.

The V call is TRBV4-1, the J call TRBJ1-5; D gene uncertain. V was trimmed by 1 base and J by 4 bases, leaving 11 bases between them. From germline, CDR1 is MGHRA and CDR2 YSYEKL. This CDR3 has 15 amino acids. DNA for the CDR3: TGCGCCAGCAGCCAAGTCCGAGCTCCAAATCAGCCCCAGCATTTT. This sequence encodes CASSQVRAPNQPQHF.

On this clone itself: Because the CDR3's place on the DNA is in doubt, the DNA is left out and the CDR3 is given as listed by TCRdb. The CDR3 loop reads CASSYDVRARGEQYF. V is TRBV6-6 and J is TRBJ2-7; the table assigns TRBD1, which was not confirmed against the DNA. The CDR3 comprises 15 residues, both ends counted. In germline, CDR1 is MNHNY, CDR2 SVGAGI (reference sequence).

This chain joins TRBV19 and TRBJ2-1, with 9 bases fitting TRBD2. CDR3 length: 15 residues. V trimming: 5 bases; J trimming: 5 bases; junction bases outside the gene matches: 7. From germline, CDR1 is LNHDA and CDR2 SQIVND (reference sequence). The CDR3 coding sequence is TGTGCCAGTAGTCTCCAGCGGGGGGTGGACAATGAGCAGTTCTTC. Its translation is CASSLQRGVDNEQFF.

The rearrangement uses TRBV28 and TRBJ2-1; a possible D gene is TRBD2 (5 bases). The V gene lost 3 bases and the J gene lost 5 bases, with 5 bases spanning the gap. The CDR3 covers 12 residues. The germline V gene has CDR1 MDHEN and CDR2 SYDVKM. This chain's CDR3 is CASSFGDNEQFF. CDR3 sequence (DNA): TGTGCCAGCAGTTTCGGGGACAATGAGCAGTTCTTC.

This sequence joins TRBV4-1 and TRBJ2-1; 11 positions match TRBD1. V shed 5 bases, J shed 6 bases, and the junction held 9 bases outside the gene matches. The CDR3 sequence is 16 residues long. Germline V gene data show CDR1 as MGHRA and CDR2 as YSYEKL. The CDR3 spells CASSDQGQGAGNEQFF. The CDR3 nucleotides are TGCGCCAGCAGCGATCAAGGACAGGGGGCCGGCAATGAGCAGTTCTTC.

This chain links TRBV28 with TRBJ1-5, with 10 nucleotides matching TRBD1. The CDR3 has 15 residues. V trimming: 4 bases; J trimming: 3 bases; junction bases outside the gene matches: 3. Germline CDR1 MDHEN, CDR2 SYDVKM. The chain's CDR3 is CASSWTGGINQPQHF. For the CDR3, the DNA is TGTGCCAGCAGTTGGACAGGGGGAATCAATCAGCCCCAGCATTTT.

V is TRBV5-6 and J is TRBJ2-7, with a tentative D call TRBD1 (6 bases). The CDR3 covers 15 residues. V lost 2 bases, J lost 5 bases, and 17 bases lay in between. From germline, CDR1 is SGHDT and CDR2 YYEEEE. CDR3 sequence (DNA): TGTGCCAGCAGCTTAAGGGTACAGGGATGGGACGAGCAGTACTTC. As protein: CASSLRVQGWDEQYF.

The chain recombines TRBV4-2 with TRBJ2-1; 9 nucleotides line up with TRBD2. Germline CDR1 is LGHNA and CDR2 is YNFKEQ. Losses at the gene ends were 0 bases for V and 10 bases for J; bases not matched to a gene: 13. CDR3 length equals 17 residues. DNA of the CDR3: TGTGCCAGCAGCCAAGATCTTGGTAGCGGGAGAACAGGGGAGCAGTTCTTC. It is translated as CASSQDLGSGRTGEQFF.

A single count supports this clone. The chain couples TRBV4-1 to TRBJ2-1, with D perhaps matching TRBD1 (5 bases). Germline lookup yields CDR1 MGHRA and CDR2 YSYEKL. The CDR3 is 14 residues long. V lost 5 bases, J lost 7 bases, and 15 bases lay in between. CDR3 sequence: CASSSRVPGNEQFF. The CDR3 DNA sequence: TGCGCCAGCAGCTCCCGGGTCCCAGGGAATGAGCAGTTCTTC.

V usage is TRBV4-1 and J usage is TRBJ2-1; 7 bases match TRBD1. V gave up 5 bases and J gave up 1 base; unmatched junction bases: 8. Per the germline V gene, CDR1 is MGHRA and CDR2 is YSYEKL. CDR3 length: 16 amino acids. CDR3 amino acids: CASSTRGGGSYNEQFF. As DNA, the CDR3 is TGCGCCAGCAGCACCCGAGGGGGCGGGTCCTACAATGAGCAGTTCTTC.